This T cell receptor beta chain was sequenced for a study of CD8+ T cells in alopecia areata. The CDR3 covers 14 residues. V lost 6 bases and J lost 5; bases outside the gene matches: 9. Germline V lookup: CDR1 MNHEY, CDR2 SMNVEV (reference sequence). The treatment was: oral pan-JAK inhibitor, 5-10 mg twice daily. In each case, RNA was isolated and then reverse transcribed into cDNA as the sequencing template. Profiling relied on immunoSEQ multiplex PCR, and the TCRdb table lists in-frame clones only, not all of them. The sample consists of hundreds of thousands of clones, under 70% of them appearing once.

Sequenced here: CD4+ T cells sorted from blood, sampled between weeks 44 and 45, from a patient treated with tofacitinib. V usage is TRBV27 and J usage is TRBJ1-1, with 7 bases lining up with TRBD1. The sequence came from a human donor with alopecia areata. The CDR3 DNA sequence: TGTGCCAGCAGGAGATACAGGGGTCGAACTGAAGCTTTCTTT. Amino acid sequence: CASRRYRGRTEAFF.